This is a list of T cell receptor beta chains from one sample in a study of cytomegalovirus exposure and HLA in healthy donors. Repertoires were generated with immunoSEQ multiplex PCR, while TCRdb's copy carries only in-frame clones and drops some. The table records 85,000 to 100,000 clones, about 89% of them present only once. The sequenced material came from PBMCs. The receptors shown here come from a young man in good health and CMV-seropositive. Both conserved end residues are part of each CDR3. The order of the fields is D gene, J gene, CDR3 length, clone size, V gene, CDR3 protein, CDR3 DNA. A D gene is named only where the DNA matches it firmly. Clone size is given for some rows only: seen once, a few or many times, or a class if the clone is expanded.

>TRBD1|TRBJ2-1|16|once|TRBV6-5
CASSSGPQGQGWLQFF
TGTGCCAGCAGTTCCGGGCCTCAAGGACAGGGGTGGTTGCAGTTCTTC
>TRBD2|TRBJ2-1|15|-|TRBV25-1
CASSRPGGAYNEQFF
TGTGCCAGCAGTCGTCCTGGGGGGGCCTACAATGAGCAGTTCTTC
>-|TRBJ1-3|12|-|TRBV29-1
CSVTVSGNTIYF
TGCAGCGTAACAGTGTCTGGAAACACCATATATTTT
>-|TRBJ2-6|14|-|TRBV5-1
CASGDSSGANVLTF
TGCGCCAGCGGCGACAGCTCTGGGGCCAACGTCCTGACTTTC
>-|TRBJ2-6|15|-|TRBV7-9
CASSLGGSGANVLTF
TGTGCCAGCAGCTTAGGAGGGTCTGGGGCCAACGTCCTGACTTTC
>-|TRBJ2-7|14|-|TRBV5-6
CASSLEAGEYEQYF
TGTGCCAGCAGCTTGGAGGCAGGGGAGTACGAGCAGTACTTC
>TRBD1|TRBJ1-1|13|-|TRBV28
CASSLSGGLEAFF
TGTGCCAGCAGTTTATCAGGGGGCCTTGAAGCTTTCTTT
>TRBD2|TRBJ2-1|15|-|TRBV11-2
CATGLVSGGWNEQFF
TGTGCCACCGGCCTTGTCTCGGGGGGGTGGAATGAGCAGTTCTTC
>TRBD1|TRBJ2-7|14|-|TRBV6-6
CASSYPGQGHEQYF
TGTGCCAGCAGTTACCCTGGACAGGGCCACGAGCAGTACTTC
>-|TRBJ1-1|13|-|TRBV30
CAWSVHGQSEAFF
TGTGCCTGGAGTGTACATGGACAGTCTGAAGCTTTCTTT
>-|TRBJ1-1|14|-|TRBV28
CASMLEGDRTEAFF
TGTGCCAGCATGCTCGAGGGGGACCGCACTGAAGCTTTCTTT